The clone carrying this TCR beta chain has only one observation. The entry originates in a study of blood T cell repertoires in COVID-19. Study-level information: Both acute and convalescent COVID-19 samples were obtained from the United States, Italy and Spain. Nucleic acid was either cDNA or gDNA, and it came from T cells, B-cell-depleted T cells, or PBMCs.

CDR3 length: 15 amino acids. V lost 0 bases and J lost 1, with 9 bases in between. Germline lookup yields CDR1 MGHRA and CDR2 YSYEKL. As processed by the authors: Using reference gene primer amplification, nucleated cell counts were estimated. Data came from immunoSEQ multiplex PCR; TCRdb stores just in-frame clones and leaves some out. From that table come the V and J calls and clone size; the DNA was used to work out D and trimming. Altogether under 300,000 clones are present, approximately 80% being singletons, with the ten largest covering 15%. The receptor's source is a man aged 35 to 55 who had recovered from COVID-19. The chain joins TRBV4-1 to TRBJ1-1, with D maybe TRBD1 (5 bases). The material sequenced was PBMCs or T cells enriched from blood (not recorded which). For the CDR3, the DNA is TGCGCCAGCAGCCAAGATAGGGGCGCGAACACTGAAGCTTTCTTT. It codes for CASSQDRGANTEAFF.